The 32 T cell receptor beta chains reported below all come from one sample, sequenced in a study of cytomegalovirus exposure and HLA in healthy donors (dated by TCRdb to 2017 to 2019). The protocol used for the library was the immunoSEQ multiplex PCR assay. A mixture of 60 forward primers for TCR Vbeta segments and 13 reverse primers for TCR Jbeta segments was used in the multiplex PCR. Held by TCRdb, this immuneACCESS table contains in-frame sequences only and omits some clones. Under half of the omission traces to an unresolved V gene where checked; the cause of the rest is unknown. The sample yields 110,000 or so clones; about four fifths were counted once. The top ten constitute around 2.3% of the sample. Sequencing used PBMCs. The source is a woman younger than 35 in good health and CMV-seronegative.

V usage is TRBV27 and J usage is TRBJ2-2, with D maybe TRBD2 (7 bases). Germline V gives CDR1 MNHEY, CDR2 SMNVEV (reference sequence). CDR3 length equals 16 residues. The V end was cut by 6 bases, the J end by 3 bases, with 17 bases between. The CDR3 loop is CASRGGRARYTGELFF. The DNA of the CDR3 is TGTGCCAGCAGAGGGGGGAGGGCCAGGTACACCGGGGAGCTGTTTTTT.

The chain recombines TRBV7-2 with TRBJ1-2; D might be TRBD1 (5 bases). CDR3 size: 15 residues. From germline, CDR1 is SGHTA and CDR2 FQGNSA. Trimming shortened V by 5 bases and J by 4 bases, and 17 bases separated the two germline ends. The CDR3 is CASSLGRGNTYGYTF. In DNA form, the CDR3 reads TGTGCCAGCAGCCTGGGGCGGGGAAACACCTATGGCTACACCTTC.

The chain employs TRBV12-5 and TRBJ2-5; 8 bases line up with TRBD2. The CDR3 has 15 amino acids. V was pared by 1 base and J by 5 bases, with 6 bases of the junction left unmatched. Germline CDR1 is LGHNT and CDR2 is FRNRAP. The CDR3 region has the DNA TGTGCTAGTGGTTTGGCGAGCGGGGGCGGTGAGACCCAGTACTTC. This translates into CASGLASGGGETQYF.

The rearrangement links TRBV4-3 to TRBJ2-1; 10 positions agree with TRBD2. After removal of 4 bases from V and 6 bases from J, the junction contained 12 bases not matched to a gene. This CDR3 has 17 residues. Per germline, CDR1 LGHNA and CDR2 YSLEER. Written as DNA, the CDR3 is TGCGCCAGCAGCCGACGGGGCTTAGCGGGGGGCCGCAATGAGCAGTTCTTC. It encodes CASSRRGLAGGRNEQFF.

The J gene is TRBJ2-7, the V gene TRBV5-4; D might be TRBD2 (5 bases). Per the germline V gene, CDR1 is SGHNT and CDR2 is YYREEE (reference sequence). V lost 3 bases and J 6 bases, leaving 13 bases between the germline ends. This CDR3 spans 13 amino acids. The CDR3 DNA sequence: TGTGCCAGCAGCTCCCAACGGAGGAGCGAGCAGTACTTC. Its translation is CASSSQRRSEQYF.

This chain links TRBV7-8 with TRBJ2-3, with TRBD2 matching 10 bases. Germline V gene sequence: CDR1 SGHVS, CDR2 FQNEAQ. V was clipped by 4 bases and J by 7 bases; unmatched bases: 8. CDR3 length: 15 residues. CDR3 in DNA: TGTGCCAGCAGCTCCGGGACTAGCGAGGGGCATACGCAGTATTTT. Amino acids: CASSSGTSEGHTQYF.

V and J are TRBV7-2 and TRBJ1-5; D not certain. V was pared by 1 base and J by 6 bases, with 13 bases between. The CDR3 sequence is 15 residues long. In germline, CDR1 is SGHTA, CDR2 FQGNSA. CDR3 sequence reads: CASSLVFAGLQPQHF. The DNA of the CDR3 is TGTGCCAGCAGCTTAGTGTTCGCTGGGCTTCAGCCCCAGCATTTT.

There are a few counts of this clone. The gene calls are TRBV18 and TRBJ1-1, with D tentatively TRBD1 (5 bases). This CDR3 is built from 14 residues. CDR1 KGHSH and CDR2 LQKENI come from the germline V gene. V lost 3 bases and J 1 base, leaving 9 bases between the germline ends. The CDR3 nucleotides are TGTGCCAGCTCACCCCAGACAGAGAACACTGAAGCTTTCTTT. Its protein is CASSPQTENTEAFF.

The V call is TRBV28, the J call TRBJ2-3, with 10 bases fitting TRBD1. This CDR3 spans 17 amino acids. V lost 5 bases, J lost 3 bases, and 11 bases stayed unmatched. Germline V gives CDR1 MDHEN, CDR2 SYDVKM. The CDR3 here is CASSGGRDRGRTDTQYF. The DNA for the CDR3 is TGTGCCAGCAGTGGGGGCAGGGACAGGGGTAGGACAGATACGCAGTATTTT.

The V call is TRBV15, the J call TRBJ2-1, with D tentatively TRBD1 (6 bases). V lost 3 bases, J lost 8 bases, and 17 bases lay in between. The germline CDR1 and CDR2 sequences are LNHNV and YYDKDF (reference sequence). The CDR3 consists of 15 residues. The CDR3: CATSRSLGWGHEQFF. The CDR3 bases are TGTGCCACCAGCAGGTCGCTGGGGTGGGGGCATGAGCAGTTCTTC. The full variable domain, with the rest looked up from reference TRBV15 and TRBJ2-1, is DAMVIQNPRYQVTQFGKPVTLSCSQTLNHNVMYWYQQKSSQAPKLLFHYYDKDFNNEADTPDNFQSRRPNTSFCFLDIRSPGLGDTAMYLCATSRSLGWGHEQFFGPGTRLTVL.

This clone was seen a handful of times. J is TRBJ1-1 and V is TRBV6-5; no clear D gene. The CDR3 loop spans 13 amino acids. Deletions cut 7 bases from V and 5 bases from J, with 14 bases between. Germline V gives CDR1 MNHEY, CDR2 SVGAGI. The chain's CDR3 is CASNPVTGTEAFF. DNA of the CDR3: TGTGCCAGCAACCCTGTAACGGGTACTGAAGCTTTCTTT.

The genes are TRBV5-4 and TRBJ2-7, with 8 positions matching TRBD1. The CDR3 runs 12 residues. Germline CDR1 and CDR2: SGHNT and YYREEE (reference sequence). Germline trimming cut 9 bases from V and 2 bases from J; bases unmatched to any gene: 4. The CDR3 loop reads CATRDRTYEQYF. DNA for the CDR3: TGTGCCACCCGGGACAGGACCTACGAGCAGTACTTC. Variable domain in full (rest from reference TRBV5-4 and TRBJ2-7): ETGVTQSPTHLIKTRGQQVTLRCSSQSGHNTVSWYQQALGQGPQFIFQYYREEENGRGNFPPRFSGLQFPNYSSELNVNALELDDSALYLCATRDRTYEQYFGPGTRLTVT.

In DNA, the CDR3 is TGTGCCAGCAGCCCAGACTACAATGAGCAGTTCTTC. This gives the protein CASSPDYNEQFF. The rearrangement uses TRBV7-9 and TRBJ2-1; D gene ambiguous. V lost 5 bases and J 3 bases, leaving 5 bases between the germline ends. The CDR3 sequence is 12 residues long. Germline lookup yields CDR1 SEHNR and CDR2 FQNEAQ (reference sequence).

This chain uses TRBV21-1 with TRBJ1-6; the table's D call of TRBD1 was not tested on the DNA. TRBV21-1 is annotated as a pseudogene. The CDR3 runs 18 residues. Here the CDR3 DNA reads TGTGCCATTTGGGTGGGGGCAGGGGAGAGCTCCTATAATTCACCCCTCCACTTT. It translates to CAIWVGAGESSYNSPLHF.

The genes are TRBV19 and TRBJ2-1, with 10 bases aligning to TRBD1. There are 16 residues in the CDR3. V shed 5 bases and J 7 bases; nucleotides not matched to a gene: 11. Germline V gene sequence: CDR1 LNHDA, CDR2 SQIVND (reference sequence). The CDR3 DNA is TGTGCCAGTAGTCCCCCACCCGGGACAGGGGTTAATGAGCAGTTCTTC. Protein: CASSPPPGTGVNEQFF.

The chain carries TRBV4-2 and TRBJ2-3; 7 bases are shared with TRBD2. Germline CDR1 LGHNA, CDR2 YNFKEQ. CDR3 length: 16 residues. Losses at the gene ends were 0 bases for V and 1 base for J; bases not matched to a gene: 4. CDR3 coding DNA: TGTGCCAGCAGCCAAGATGCCAGCGGGGGCACAGATACGCAGTATTTT. This encodes CASSQDASGGTDTQYF.

This clone was seen a few times. The chain recombines TRBV10-1 with TRBJ2-3; 9 bases are a match to TRBD2. Looked up from germline, CDR1 is WNHNN and CDR2 is SYGVQD (reference sequence). The CDR3 has 14 residues. The J segment lost 4 bases and the V segment lost 6 bases, leaving 5 bases of the junction unmatched. CDR3 loop: CASSRTSEADTQYF. The CDR3 DNA is TGCGCCAGCAGCCGGACTAGCGAGGCAGATACGCAGTATTTT.

This chain links TRBV15 with TRBJ2-5, with 10 bases matching TRBD2. The CDR3 extends over 18 amino acids. Germline assignment: CDR1 LNHNV and CDR2 YYDKDF (reference sequence). The V and J ends lost 4 bases and 4 bases, in that order; junction bases with no gene match: 15. The CDR3 loop reads CATSTPTDSAGGRETQYF. As DNA, the CDR3 is TGTGCCACCAGCACGCCGACGGATTCAGCGGGAGGGAGAGAGACCCAGTACTTC. Full variable domain (missing parts from reference TRBV15 and TRBJ2-5): DAMVIQNPRYQVTQFGKPVTLSCSQTLNHNVMYWYQQKSSQAPKLLFHYYDKDFNNEADTPDNFQSRRPNTSFCFLDIRSPGLGDTAMYLCATSTPTDSAGGRETQYFGPGTRLLVL.

As to this clone: The same CDR3 also results from other DNA sequences found in this sample. The chain joins TRBV10-2 to TRBJ1-1; D call uncertain. V gave up 6 bases and J gave up 0 bases, with 8 bases separating them. Germline lookup yields CDR1 WSHSY and CDR2 SAAADI. The CDR3 has 13 residues. CDR3 sequence reads: CASSGGLNTEAFF. The CDR3 DNA is TGCGCCAGCAGCGGCGGTTTGAACACTGAAGCTTTCTTT.

V usage is TRBV14 and J usage is TRBJ2-5, with D tentatively TRBD2 (6 bases). V was pared by 7 bases and J by 0 bases, with 15 bases between. The CDR3 loop spans 15 amino acids. Per germline, CDR1 SGHDN and CDR2 FVKESK. CDR3 sequence: CASKQTRGNQETQYF. CDR3 sequence (DNA): TGTGCCAGCAAACAAACGCGGGGAAACCAAGAGACCCAGTACTTC.

The chain couples TRBV4-1 to TRBJ2-1, with no clear D. This CDR3 comprises 16 residues. V was clipped by 1 base and J by 2 bases, with 12 bases between them. CDR1 and CDR2 (germline): MGHRA, YSYEKL. CDR3 coding DNA: TGCGCCAGCAGCCAAGTAGCCACCAAGGCCTACAATGAGCAGTTCTTC. Protein sequence: CASSQVATKAYNEQFF.

This clone has a handful of counts. V is TRBV2 and J is TRBJ1-1; D is undetermined. Looked up from germline, CDR1 is SNHLY and CDR2 is FYNNEI. The CDR3 consists of 12 residues. V lost 5 bases and J lost 3, with 7 bases in between. In nucleotides, the CDR3 is TGTGCCAGCAGTAACAGCCACACTGAAGCTTTCTTT. Its translation: CASSNSHTEAFF.

The gene calls are TRBV6-5 and TRBJ1-6; 8 bases agree with TRBD1. The CDR3 is 15 amino acids. CDR1 MNHEY and CDR2 SVGAGI come from the germline V gene. J was trimmed by 10 bases and V by 0 bases; bases with no gene match: 5. This CDR3 is CASSYSTGATSPLHF. CDR3 nucleotide sequence: TGTGCCAGCAGTTACTCGACAGGGGCCACCTCACCCCTCCACTTT.

The chain recombines TRBV6-1 with TRBJ1-5; a possible D gene is TRBD1 (5 bases). The CDR3 has 17 residues. Germline lookup yields CDR1 MNHNS and CDR2 SASEGT. Trimming removed 2 bases at V and 4 bases at J, with 18 bases between. CDR3 nucleotide sequence: TGTGCCAGCAGTGAATGGGGCGGACGCGCGGGGAATCAGCCCCAGCATTTT. It yields the protein CASSEWGGRAGNQPQHF.

This clone was seen once. V usage is TRBV29-1 and J usage is TRBJ1-2, with D possibly matching TRBD1 (5 bases). The germline V and J ends were trimmed by 4 bases and 3 bases, with 9 bases remaining between them. Germline V CDR1 and CDR2: SQVTM, ANQGSEA. This CDR3 has 12 amino acids. The DNA of the CDR3 is TGCAGCGTTGCCCAAGGGGACTATGGCTACACCTTC. Translation gives CSVAQGDYGYTF.

The chain is built from TRBV13 and TRBJ2-1; D gene unclear. The germline V and J ends were trimmed by 2 bases and 5 bases, with 7 bases remaining between them. Germline V lookup: CDR1 PRHDT, CDR2 FYEKMQ (reference sequence). This CDR3 contains 13 residues. The CDR3 region has the DNA TGTGCCAGCAGCTTAAACAGAGACAATGAGCAGTTCTTC. This encodes CASSLNRDNEQFF.

To note about this clone: In the same sample, other DNA sequences code for this CDR3. The chain combines TRBV7-2 with TRBJ1-2; D not resolved. Germline CDR1 reads SGHTA; CDR2 reads FQGNSA. Trimming cost V 6 bases and J 4 bases, with 9 bases left between them. This CDR3 comprises 12 residues. The CDR3 sequence is CASSRTGYGYTF. DNA for the CDR3: TGTGCCAGCAGTCGTACGGGCTATGGCTACACCTTC.

V is TRBV6-5 and J is TRBJ2-7; TRBD1 aligns across 7 bases. Trimming took 6 bases from V and 6 from J; bases not matched to a gene: 8. CDR1 and CDR2 from the germline V gene are MNHEY and SVGAGI. The CDR3 extends over 13 amino acids. As DNA, the CDR3 is TGTGCCAGCAGGCTCACAGGGGTCCTCGAGCAGTACTTC. Amino acid sequence: CASRLTGVLEQYF.

The V gene is TRBV29-1, the J gene TRBJ1-5; 7 positions agree with TRBD1. The ends lost 6 bases at V and 4 bases at J; junction bases unmatched: 3. The V gene's germline CDR1 is SQVTM and CDR2 ANQGSEA. This CDR3 is 12 amino acids long. The CDR3 region is CSVRDSNQPQHF. CDR3 nucleotide sequence: TGCAGCGTCCGGGACAGTAATCAGCCCCAGCATTTT.

V usage is TRBV7-9 and J usage is TRBJ1-2; D is uncertain. Germline V gene data show CDR1 as SEHNR and CDR2 as FQNEAQ (reference sequence). Trimming shortened V by 2 bases and J by 13 bases, and 5 bases separated the two germline ends. The CDR3 runs 9 residues. The CDR3 DNA is TGTGCCAGCAGCTTATTTCGCACCTTC. It codes for CASSLFRTF.

CDR3 nucleotides: TGCGCCAGCAGCTTGGCAGGGTCGGGTCAGCCCCAGCATTTT. Protein product: CASSLAGSGQPQHF. The V gene is TRBV5-1, the J gene TRBJ1-5; the D gene is possibly TRBD1 (5 bases). The CDR3 totals 14 residues. V was clipped by 0 bases and J by 6 bases, with 10 bases between them. The germline V gene encodes CDR1 SGHRS and CDR2 YFSETQ. Using reference TRBV5-1 and TRBJ1-5 for the parts outside the CDR3, the full variable domain is KAGVTQTPRYLIKTRGQQVTLSCSPISGHRSVSWYQQTPGQGLQFLFEYFSETQRNKGNFPGRFSGRQFSNSRSEMNVSTLELGDSALYLCASSLAGSGQPQHFGDGTRLSIL.

This chain joins TRBV11-2 and TRBJ1-1; 10 nucleotides match TRBD1. The length of the CDR3 is 14 residues. V lost 5 bases and J lost 4; bases outside the gene matches: 4. The germline CDR1 and CDR2 sequences are SGHAT and FQNNGV. Here the CDR3 DNA reads TGTGCCAGCAGCCACTGGACAGGGGGCACTGAAGCTTTCTTT. Encoded protein: CASSHWTGGTEAFF.